The 9 T cell receptor beta chains reported below all come from one sample, sequenced in a study of cytomegalovirus exposure and HLA in healthy donors (dated by TCRdb to the late 2010s). The library was produced with the immunoSEQ multiplex PCR assay. The multiplex PCR relied on a mix of 60 forward primers for TCR Vbeta segments and 13 reverse primers for TCR Jbeta segments. What TCRdb holds here is the immuneACCESS table cut down to in-frame rearrangements. Part of the clones is not present; checked against another copy, under half of the missing clones reflect an unresolved V gene, and the others are unexplained. The sample yields around 130,000 clones; about three quarters were counted once. The ten largest clones represent about 1.5% of the sample. The material sequenced was PBMCs. These TCRs come from a woman aged 18-29 years in good health and CMV-seronegative.

The chain couples TRBV14 to TRBJ1-5, with D maybe TRBD1 (5 bases). The CDR3 is made up of 13 amino acids. Germline V lookup: CDR1 SGHDN, CDR2 FVKESK. Trimming cost V 0 bases and J 11 bases, with 11 bases left between them. Here the CDR3 DNA reads TGTGCCAGCAGCCAAGATTTAAGGGGTACCCAGCATTTT. Translating gives CASSQDLRGTQHF.

V and J are TRBV19 and TRBJ2-7; 12 nucleotides align to TRBD1. CDR1 and CDR2 from the germline V gene are LNHDA and SQIVND (reference sequence). With 3 bases clipped from V and 5 bases from J, the junction kept 8 bases outside the gene matches. The CDR3 contains 16 residues. Written as DNA, the CDR3 is TGTGCCAGTAGTATCATGCCGGGACAGGGGGCCGACGAGCAGTACTTC. As protein: CASSIMPGQGADEQYF.

This clone was detected once. V gene TRBV6-1 combines with J gene TRBJ1-1, with a weak D call TRBD1 (5 bases). This CDR3 has 16 amino acids. The ends were cut back, 1 base at V and 6 bases at J, with 18 bases in the middle. CDR1 and CDR2 (germline): MNHNS, SASEGT. CDR3 protein: CASSEVFRARSAEAFF. The CDR3 DNA reads TGTGCCAGCAGTGAAGTCTTCAGGGCTCGGAGCGCTGAAGCTTTCTTT.

The chain is built from TRBV15 and TRBJ2-1, with TRBD1 identical over 10 bases. The junction had 8 bases not matched to a gene; V was cut back by 8 bases and J by 4 bases. The CDR3 has 15 amino acids. Germline CDR1 reads LNHNV; CDR2 reads YYDKDF (reference sequence). For the CDR3, the DNA is TGTGCCACCGGAGACGGGACAGGGGAGTACAATGAGCAGTTCTTC. It translates to CATGDGTGEYNEQFF.

The J gene is TRBJ2-2, the V gene TRBV5-1; the D is unclear. The length of the CDR3 is 11 residues. The germline V and J ends were trimmed by 7 bases and 4 bases, with 5 bases remaining between them. Per the germline V gene, CDR1 is SGHRS and CDR2 is YFSETQ. The CDR3 DNA follows: TGCGCCAGCGGGCTCACCGGGGAGCTGTTTTTT. Protein: CASGLTGELFF.

In this sample, this clone turned up once. The V call is TRBV15, the J call TRBJ2-4; tentative D call: TRBD2 (6 bases). Germline loops: CDR1 LNHNV, CDR2 YYDKDF (reference sequence). The CDR3 covers 13 residues. The ends were cut back, 5 bases at V and 6 bases at J, with 11 bases in the middle. CDR3 loop: CATSGTALNIQYF. The CDR3 nucleotides are TGTGCCACCAGCGGGACTGCTCTAAACATTCAGTACTTC.

The J gene is TRBJ2-7, the V gene TRBV7-6; 9 bases line up with TRBD1. Germline CDR1 is SGHVS and CDR2 is FNYEAQ. J gave up 1 base and V 5 bases, and 9 bases lay outside the gene matches. This CDR3 spans 16 amino acids. The DNA of the CDR3 is TGTGCCAGCAGCGAAACAGGGGGCGGCCCGTCCTACGAGCAGTACTTC. Its translation is CASSETGGGPSYEQYF.

The genes are TRBV19 and TRBJ2-2, with a tentative D call TRBD2 (5 bases). CDR1 and CDR2 from the germline V gene are LNHDA and SQIVND (reference sequence). The ends were cut back, 0 bases at V and 5 bases at J, with 13 bases in the middle. The CDR3 is made up of 16 amino acids. The DNA of the CDR3 is TGTGCCAGTAGTATAGATCGTGGGAGTTCAACCGGGGAGCTGTTTTTT. Encoded protein: CASSIDRGSSTGELFF.

The chain links TRBV13 to TRBJ1-1, with 7 bases matching TRBD1. J gave up 1 base and V 6 bases, and 8 bases lay outside the gene matches. This CDR3 contains 15 residues. Germline CDR1 reads PRHDT; CDR2 reads FYEKMQ (reference sequence). This CDR3 reads CASSGTGDGNTEAFF. The CDR3 DNA is TGTGCCAGCAGTGGTACAGGGGACGGGAACACTGAAGCTTTCTTT.